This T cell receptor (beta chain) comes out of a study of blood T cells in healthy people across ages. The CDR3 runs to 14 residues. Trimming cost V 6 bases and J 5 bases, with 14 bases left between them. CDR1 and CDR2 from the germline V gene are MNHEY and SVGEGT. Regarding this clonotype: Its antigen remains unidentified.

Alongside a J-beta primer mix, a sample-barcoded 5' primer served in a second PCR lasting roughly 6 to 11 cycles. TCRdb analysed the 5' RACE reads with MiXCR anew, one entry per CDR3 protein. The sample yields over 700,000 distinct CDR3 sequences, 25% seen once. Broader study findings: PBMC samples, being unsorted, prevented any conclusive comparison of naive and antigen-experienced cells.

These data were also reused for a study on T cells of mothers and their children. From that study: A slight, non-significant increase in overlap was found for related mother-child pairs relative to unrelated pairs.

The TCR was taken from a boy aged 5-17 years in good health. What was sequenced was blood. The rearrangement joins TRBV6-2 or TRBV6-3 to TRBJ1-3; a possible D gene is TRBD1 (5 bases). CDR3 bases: TGTGCCAGCAGCGACCGGGACGGAAGAAACACCATATATTTT. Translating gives CASSDRDGRNTIYF.